This TCR beta chain is from a study of blood T cell repertoires in COVID-19. Study-wide context: Acute-phase and convalescent COVID-19 samples originated in the United States, Italy and Spain. T cells, B-cell-depleted T cells, or PBMCs supplied cDNA or gDNA.

The CDR3 spans 14 residues. V was clipped by 1 base and J by 5 bases; unmatched bases: 4. The germline gives CDR1 SGHTA, CDR2 FQGNSA. In the original analysis: Amplified reference gene primers provided the basis for estimating nucleated cell counts. Repertoires were generated with immunoSEQ multiplex PCR, while TCRdb's copy carries only in-frame clones and drops some. The V and J calls and clone size are taken from that table; D and trimming were inferred from the DNA. The sample has under 100,000 clones; around four fifths are singletons. Seattle enrolled patients during active infection and tracked them longitudinally.

This chain joins TRBV7-2 and TRBJ2-5, with 7 bases aligning to TRBD2. The specimen was peripheral blood. The sequence was obtained from a man aged 55 to 70 with COVID-19, enrolled during active disease. The CDR3 is CASSLVWGGETQYF. CDR3 DNA: TGTGCCAGCAGCTTAGTATGGGGGGGGGAGACCCAGTACTTC.